Listed below are T cell receptor beta chains from one sample, sequenced in a study of cytomegalovirus exposure and HLA in healthy donors. TCRdb's copy holds only in-frame clones and misses some; the assay was immunoSEQ multiplex PCR. The sample has 95,000 to 150,000 clones; 15% are singletons. The sequenced sample consisted of PBMCs. These receptors all stem from a young woman in good health and CMV-seronegative. Both conserved end residues are part of each CDR3. The order of the fields is V gene, J gene, CDR3 protein.

TRBV5-4,TRBJ2-1,CAYGGANEQFF
TRBV7-3,TRBJ2-1,CASSLTGLNEQFF
TRBV13,TRBJ1-1,CASSLGRTGGNTEAFF
TRBV19,TRBJ1-5,CASSITGSQPQHF
TRBV6-1,TRBJ2-2,CASSELAGLTHTGELFF
TRBV6-1,TRBJ2-7,CASSEPRGHNYEQYF
TRBV30,TRBJ2-5,CACGTGGETQYF
TRBV14,TRBJ1-1,CASSTSGNTEAFF
TRBV6-5,TRBJ2-2,CASRESPGELFF
TRBV5-4,TRBJ2-3,CASSPKLAGATPGTQYF
TRBV18,TRBJ2-7,CASSPPTSGTGWYEQYF
TRBV7-9,TRBJ2-5,CASSGDTLETQYF
TRBV5-4,TRBJ2-5,CASSFGRGQGVETQYF
TRBV19,TRBJ1-4,CASSPRGVEKLFF
TRBV18,TRBJ1-1,CASSPRQTYTEAFF
TRBV19,TRBJ1-5,CASSIGGDRDLAGFNQPQHF
TRBV19,TRBJ1-2,CASSWTRGGANYGYTF
TRBV6-5,TRBJ2-3,CASRMTGVADTQYF
TRBV28,TRBJ2-7,CASSFAGDSYEQYF
TRBV19,TRBJ1-5,CASSGVRQYSNQPQHF
TRBV1,TRBJ2-2,CTSSQDDRLAGTGELFF
TRBV2,TRBJ1-5,CASSPWTGAGQPQHF
TRBV5-1,TRBJ2-2,CASSLWQGITGELFF